Described below is a single T cell receptor beta chain sequence and its context. The data were obtained in a study of response to subunit inactivated influenza vaccine. V was pared by 4 bases and J by 0 bases, with 7 bases between. This CDR3 contains 13 residues. Germline values: CDR1 DFQATT, CDR2 SNEGSKA (reference sequence). MiXCR, applied by TCRdb to the RT-PCR reads, yields one record per CDR3 protein. The repertoire holds 800,000 to 1,000,000 distinct CDR3 sequences, with 20% to 25% as singletons. This sample comprised PBMCs from blood, obtained 5 days after vaccination. The chain carries TRBV20-1 and TRBJ1-5; no clear D gene. The receptor's source is a man in his fifties or sixties who received an inactivated influenza vaccine. The CDR3 bases are TGCAGTGCTATCGGGGATAGCAATCAGCCCCAGCATTTT. Translating it yields CSAIGDSNQPQHF.